This TCR beta chain was found in a study of graft-versus-host responses after intestinal transplantation. General study results and limits: When patients had graft-donor T cell macrochimerism, their allografts held high graft-versus-host to host-versus-graft clonal ratios.

Note on this clone: The antigen is undetermined.

Sequencing was performed with immunoSEQ multiplex PCR; in TCRdb, only in-frame clones are kept and a portion is missing. The data hold tens of thousands of clones, with 90% observed a single time. CDR3 size: 15 residues. Germline-derived CDR1 and CDR2 are SGHVS and FNYEAQ. Trimming left V 0 bases short and J 3 bases short, with 9 bases between. This TCR came from a human donor who was the organ donor for an intestinal transplant. This chain connects TRBV7-6 to TRBJ1-3; perhaps TRBD1 as D (5 bases). The sample in question was unstimulated CD8+ T cells sorted from spleen or lymph node cells, obtained before transplant. CDR3 residues: CASSLAVQGGNTIYF. The CDR3 DNA follows: TGTGCCAGCAGCTTAGCGGTCCAGGGTGGAAACACCATATATTTT. The whole variable domain, remainder taken from reference TRBV7-6 and TRBJ1-3, is GAGVSQSPRYKVTKRGQDVALRCDPISGHVSLYWYRQALGQGPEFLTYFNYEAQQDKSGLPNDRFSAERPEGSISTLTIQRTEQRDSAMYRCASSLAVQGGNTIYFGEGSWLTVV.